This T cell receptor beta chain was sequenced in a study of cytomegalovirus exposure and HLA in healthy donors. The study's findings and limits: Being productive about 90% or about 30% of the time was typical of most TCR beta V segments in an earlier analysis.

V shed 6 bases and J 6 bases; nucleotides not matched to a gene: 20. Per the germline V gene, CDR1 is LNHDA and CDR2 is SQIVND (reference sequence). This CDR3 comprises 19 residues. PCR involved 60 Vbeta and 13 Jbeta primers. Profiling relied on immunoSEQ multiplex PCR, and the TCRdb table lists in-frame clones only, not all of them. The table lists 50,000 or so clones, 55% to 85% of them singletons. Comment on this clone: Its matching antigen is unknown.

The sequencing sample was made of PBMCs. The chain links TRBV19 to TRBJ1-4, with TRBD1 identical over 9 bases. This clonotype originated in a woman aged 45-59 years in good health and CMV-seronegative. The CDR3 protein is CASRRTKTGGERVDEKLFF. DNA for the CDR3: TGTGCCAGTAGAAGAACGAAGACAGGGGGAGAAAGGGTGGATGAAAAACTGTTTTTT.